The rows below give T cell receptor beta chains drawn from one sample of a study of PD-L1 blockade in urothelial cancer. Method: immunoSEQ multiplex PCR; TCRdb's copy keeps in-frame clones and lacks some. The sample contains 48,000 or so clones, approximately 80% of which appear only once. The input for sequencing was PBMCs, taken around atezolizumab (anti-PD-L1) treatment. The receptors come from a man between 65 and 85 years old with urothelial cancer. The CDR3 runs from the conserved cysteine through the conserved F or W. The order of the fields is J gene, V gene, CDR3 length, CDR3 protein.

TRBJ1-3 | TRBV18 | 13 | CASSPPGPNQIYF
TRBJ2-2 | TRBV19 | 15 | CASSIGQANTGELFF
TRBJ2-1 | TRBV10-2 | 15 | CASIGLVGSYNEQFF
TRBJ1-2 | TRBV29-1 | 13 | CSVEDRTGYGYTF
TRBJ2-5 | TRBV4-1 | 17 | CASSQDRGLAHKETQYF
TRBJ2-4 | TRBV2 | 14 | CASEGGVAKNIQYF
TRBJ1-2 | TRBV9 | 15 | CASSVESGGNYGYTF
TRBJ2-7 | TRBV6-5 | 15 | CASSRTGGSSYEQYF
TRBJ1-2 | TRBV28 | 15 | CASSSPQGDDYGYTF
TRBJ1-1 | TRBV5-1 | 12 | CASQFGTGEAFF
TRBJ1-2 | TRBV19 | 14 | CASSMEDRGHGYTF
TRBJ2-5 | TRBV6-5 | 15 | CASSSQGLQGETQYF
TRBJ2-1 | TRBV28 | 13 | CASSLPQGLEQFF
TRBJ2-1 | TRBV11-3 | 15 | CASSLTSGGTNEQFF
TRBJ2-2 | TRBV11-2 | 14 | CASSLGQGTGELFF
TRBJ1-4 | TRBV30 | 17 | CAWSLLAVPSTNEKLFF
TRBJ2-3 | TRBV6-1 | 17 | CASSEANPGQGHVTQYF
TRBJ1-1 | TRBV27 | 15 | CASSLFAGVRTEAFF
TRBJ2-7 | TRBV7-6 | 16 | CASSLTGTSGSYEQYF
TRBJ1-5 | TRBV2 | 15 | CASSAGVGGNQPQHF
TRBJ1-6 | TRBV6-5 | 12 | CASSSVGSPLHF
TRBJ2-3 | TRBV5-1 | 16 | CASSFGTSGSTDTQYF
TRBJ1-3 | TRBV11-2 | 17 | CASSSPGTSIGKNTIYF
TRBJ1-2 | TRBV28 | 14 | CASSSSDRHRGYTF
TRBJ1-5 | TRBV2 | 14 | CASSDGSRREPQHF
TRBJ1-2 | TRBV6-6 | 15 | CASSYPDRGDYGYTF
TRBJ2-1 | TRBV25-1 | 14 | CASRQAGDSNEQFF
TRBJ2-7 | TRBV27 | 15 | CASRLDSEPSYEQYF
TRBJ2-1 | TRBV30 | 15 | CAWTKTSGRYNEQFF
TRBJ2-7 | TRBV9 | 13 | CASSVGSSYEQYF
TRBJ2-7 | TRBV18 | 16 | CASSPSGSDTSYEQYF
TRBJ2-3 | TRBV28 | 16 | CASRPGTGYIPDTQYF
TRBJ1-2 | TRBV7-2 | 14 | CASSLQTVTGGYTF
TRBJ2-3 | TRBV19 | 20 | CASSLKSGLAGDYSTDTQYF
TRBJ2-1 | TRBV5-3 | 17 | CARSLASGRSAYNEQFF
TRBJ2-3 | TRBV4-1 | 16 | CASSPRGGVGTDTQYF
TRBJ2-5 | TRBV5-1 | 14 | CASSLGGGRETQYF
TRBJ1-2 | TRBV13 | 12 | CATTTGGGGYTF
TRBJ1-2 | TRBV6-1 | 13 | CASSGGTGYGYTF
TRBJ2-6 | TRBV6-5 | 15 | CASSRGATGANVLTF
TRBJ1-5 | TRBV28 | 15 | CASSFALRRDQPQHF
TRBJ2-3 | TRBV10-3 | 16 | CAISAAGGIETDTQYF
TRBJ1-1 | TRBV6-5 | 15 | CASSSPTGKGTEAFF
TRBJ2-1 | TRBV28 | 15 | CASSLIQEPYNEQFF
TRBJ1-1 | TRBV9 | 18 | CASSPPKGQGRVNTEAFF
TRBJ2-3 | TRBV2 | 12 | CASFGESDTQYF
TRBJ1-4 | TRBV5-1 | 15 | CASSLRTGSAEKLFF
TRBJ2-7 | TRBV18 | 15 | CASSPRVAATYEQYF
TRBJ1-2 | TRBV19 | 15 | CASSANAQAGYGYTF
TRBJ1-2 | TRBV27 | 13 | CASSFRDTGGYTF
TRBJ1-2 | TRBV28 | 12 | CASKLGQGTYTF
TRBJ2-7 | TRBV27 | 15 | CASSSSPGQLYEQYF
TRBJ1-2 | TRBV7-9 | 13 | CASDTGGHYGYTF
TRBJ2-1 | TRBV5-4 | 15 | CASSLVGALYNEQFF
TRBJ2-7 | TRBV18 | 17 | CASSPPAERGPRNEQYF
TRBJ2-7 | TRBV6-5 | 14 | CASRIQGASYEQYF
TRBJ2-5 | TRBV2 | 12 | CASSVGVETQYF
TRBJ2-2 | TRBV5-4 | 14 | CASSREVMTGELFF
TRBJ2-7 | TRBV6-6 | 14 | CASSYDAGGGEQYF